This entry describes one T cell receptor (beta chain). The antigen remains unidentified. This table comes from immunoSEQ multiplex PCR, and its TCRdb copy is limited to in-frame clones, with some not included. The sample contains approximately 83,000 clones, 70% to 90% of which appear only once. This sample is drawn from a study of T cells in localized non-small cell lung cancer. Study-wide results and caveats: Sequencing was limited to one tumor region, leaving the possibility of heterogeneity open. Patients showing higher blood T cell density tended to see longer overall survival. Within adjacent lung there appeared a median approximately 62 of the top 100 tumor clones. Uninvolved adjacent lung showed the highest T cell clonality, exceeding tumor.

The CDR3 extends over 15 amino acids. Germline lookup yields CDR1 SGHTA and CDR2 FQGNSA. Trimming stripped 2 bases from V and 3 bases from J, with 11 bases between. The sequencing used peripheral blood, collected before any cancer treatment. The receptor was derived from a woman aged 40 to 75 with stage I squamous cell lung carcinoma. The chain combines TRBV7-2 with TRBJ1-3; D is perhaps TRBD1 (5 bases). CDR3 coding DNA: TGTGCCAGCAGCTTAATTGGGGGGAATGGAAACACCATATATTTT. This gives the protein CASSLIGGNGNTIYF. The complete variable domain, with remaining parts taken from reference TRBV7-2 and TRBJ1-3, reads GAGVSQSPSNKVTEKGKDVELRCDPISGHTALYWYRQSLGQGLEFLIYFQGNSAPDKSGLPSDRFSAERTGGSVSTLTIQRTQQEDSAVYLCASSLIGGNGNTIYFGEGSWLTVV.